The 7 T cell receptor beta chains below all came from one sample that was sequenced in a study of cytomegalovirus exposure and HLA in healthy donors. Primers: 60 Vbeta forward and 13 Jbeta reverse. Generated by immunoSEQ multiplex PCR, the TCRdb table keeps only in-frame clones and is missing some. This table holds tens of thousands of clones, roughly 70% found once. Sequenced input: PBMCs. The receptors derive from a man aged 50-60 years in good health and CMV-seropositive.

V and J are TRBV5-6 and TRBJ1-4; the D gene is possibly TRBD1 (5 bases). There are 18 residues in the CDR3. Germline CDR1 SGHDT, CDR2 YYEEEE. Trimming removed 1 base at V and 4 bases at J, with 20 bases between. Written as DNA, the CDR3 is TGTGCCAGCAGCTTGCCCTTTTGTCCGGGGGTGGGTAATGAAAAACTGTTTTTT. Protein sequence: CASSLPFCPGVGNEKLFF.

Only a few counts were recorded for this clone. The V gene is TRBV4-3, the J gene TRBJ2-1, with 8 bases fitting TRBD2. CDR1 LGHNA and CDR2 YSLEER come from the germline V gene. Trimming cost V 0 bases and J 8 bases; bases outside gene matches: 6. The CDR3 has 15 residues. CDR3 nucleotide sequence: TGCGCCAGCAGCCAAGAATCGCGGGGGGTGTATGAGCAGTTCTTC. Translated, it gives CASSQESRGVYEQFF.

The chain combines TRBV29-1 with TRBJ1-1, with D unclear. V was pared by 4 bases and J by 1 base, with 16 bases between. There are 15 residues in the CDR3. CDR1 and CDR2 from the germline V gene are SQVTM and ANQGSEA. For the CDR3, the DNA is TGCAGCGTTGTTTACGGCCGGCCAGGGAACACTGAAGCTTTCTTT. It specifies CSVVYGRPGNTEAFF.

The CDR3 DNA follows: TGTGCCAGCAGCTACAGGGTGAACACTGAAGCTTTCTTT. It specifies CASSYRVNTEAFF. The V gene is TRBV7-2, the J gene TRBJ1-1; the D gene is possibly TRBD1 (6 bases). The CDR3 extends over 13 amino acids. CDR1 is SGHTA and CDR2 is FQGNSA in the germline V gene. Trimming shortened V by 4 bases and J by 0 bases, and 6 bases separated the two germline ends.

The CDR3 DNA is TGTGCCAGTAGTATAGCCCAGGGTGGAACCGGGGAGCTGTTTTTT. Its protein is CASSIAQGGTGELFF. The J gene is TRBJ2-2, the V gene TRBV19; D possibly corresponds to TRBD1 (5 bases). V gave up 1 base and J gave up 5 bases, with 11 bases separating them. The CDR3 contains 15 residues. Germline CDR1 LNHDA, CDR2 SQIVND (reference sequence).

The rearrangement joins TRBV4-1 to TRBJ2-7, with D unclear. The CDR3 runs 10 residues. Germline V CDR1 and CDR2: MGHRA, YSYEKL. Trimming took 6 bases from V and 3 from J, leaving 3 bases between them. CDR3 coding DNA: TGCGCCAGCAGACTCTACGAGCAGTACTTC. This gives the protein CASRLYEQYF.

The rearrangement uses TRBV5-1 and TRBJ1-4, with unresolved D. Per germline, CDR1 SGHRS and CDR2 YFSETQ. Trimming removed 4 bases at V and 7 bases at J, with 14 bases between. The CDR3 is 14 amino acids. CDR3 residues: CASSVREGGEKLFF. In DNA, the CDR3 is TGCGCCAGCAGCGTGAGGGAGGGTGGTGAAAAACTGTTTTTT.